This TCR beta chain was sequenced in a study of T cells in Graves' hyperthyroidism and ophthalmopathy. This clonotype was recorded at least ten times. Its antigen is unknown. The CDR3 is made up of 15 amino acids. Unmatched junction bases numbered 7, after V lost 5 bases and J lost 1 base. Germline CDR1 and CDR2: MNHNS and SASEGT. Study observations and caveats: Clonotypes that were expanded in thyroid above 0.001 mostly appeared in blood too.

Diagnostic assessment was based on clinical symptoms, serum thyroxine and TRAb, thyroid ultrasound and orbital computed tomography. PBMCs stemmed from 10 ml fresh peripheral blood. Amplified TCR beta CDR3 regions came from RNA transcripts. The HTBI primer set served for first-round RT-PCR of the TCR CDR3. MiXCR, applied by TCRdb to the multiplex PCR reads, yields one record per CDR3 protein. Here the sample spans hundreds of thousands of distinct CDR3 sequences, less than 15% being singletons. The chain uses TRBV6-1 and TRBJ2-7; 8 nucleotides align to TRBD1. The sequence was obtained from a woman aged 18 to 35 with Graves' hyperthyroidism. The sample consisted of blood. The CDR3 is CASSHTGTGSYEQYF. The CDR3, as DNA: TGTGCCAGCAGTCACACCGGGACAGGATCCTACGAGCAGTACTTC.